One TCR beta chain is described in this entry. The antigen remains undetermined. One entry per CDR3 protein, without DNA, is what TCRdb gives after re-calling the 5' RACE reads. The ten most abundant clones cover 0.39% of a sample with 200,000 to 300,000 distinct CDR3 sequences. The CDR3 length is 15 residues. CDR1 and CDR2 from the germline V gene are SGHRS and YFSETQ. This sample was included in a study of T cells expressing NK-cell markers. Study-level background: HCMV seropositivity marked most of the eight sequenced donors; one was seronegative.

Study-level results: NKG2C+ dominant clonotypes from roughly 6 donors made up about 1.0-7.5% of CD8+ T cells.

The sequenced material came from blood T cells: a sorted CD56 or NKG2C T cell subset, CD4+ or CD8+ T cells, or bulk PBMC T cells (not recorded which). The V gene is TRBV5-1, the J gene TRBJ2-1. This TCR was recovered from a young man in good health. This CDR3 reads CASSLDAVTYNEQFF.